The rows below give T cell receptor beta chains drawn from one sample of a study of T cell changes during pregnancy in multiple sclerosis. Sequencing used immunoSEQ multiplex PCR; TCRdb keeps in-frame clones, though not all of them. This sample has about 20,000 clones, with 85% to 90% found just once. The sequences come from CD8+ T cells from peripheral blood mononuclear cells, collected in the third trimester of pregnancy. The receptors here all came from a female donor in good health, enrolled as a control in a pregnancy study. Both conserved end residues are part of each CDR3. A D gene is named only where the DNA matches it firmly. Not all rows give a size; the values are once, few, many and, for expanded clones, a class.

.	TRBV27	.	TRBJ2-7	TGTGCCAGCAGTTTTAGCACAGGGAGCGACGAGCAGTACTTC	CASSFSTGSDEQYF
.	TRBV13	.	TRBJ2-1	TGTGCCAGCAGCTTACAGTCAGGGTCAGTTAATGAGCAGTTCTTC	CASSLQSGSVNEQFF
TRBD2	TRBV4-3	once	TRBJ2-1	TGCGCCAGCAGCCAAGATGGAGCGGGAGGCAATGAGCAGTTCTTC	CASSQDGAGGNEQFF
.	TRBV7-3	.	TRBJ2-2	TGTGCCGGTTCCCCCTCAGGGGTCACCGGGGAGCTGTTTTTT	CAGSPSGVTGELFF
.	TRBV12-5	.	TRBJ2-1	TGTGCTAGTGATCCCCCGCCGGTGGGACTTAGTCCATCCAGGGTCTACAATGAGCAGTTCTTC	CASDPPPVGLSPSRVYNEQFF
TRBD1	TRBV7-9	.	TRBJ1-2	TGTGCCAGCAGCCACGGGACAGGGGGCGACTATGGCTACACCTTC	CASSHGTGGDYGYTF
.	TRBV7-9	.	TRBJ2-1	TGTGCCAGCAGCTTAGGACAGGACAATGAGCAGTTCTTC	CASSLGQDNEQFF
.	TRBV7-8	once	TRBJ1-5	TGTGCCAGCAGCTTATTAGAGAGTACGAATCAGCCCCAGCATTTT	CASSLLESTNQPQHF
TRBD1	TRBV6-5	.	TRBJ2-1	TGTGCCAGCAGACTACAGGGGGCCTACAATGAGCAGTTCTTC	CASRLQGAYNEQFF
.	TRBV19	medium-sized	TRBJ2-5	TGTGCCAGTAGTATAGATGGCAGGGTAGGGGAGACCCAGTACTTC	CASSIDGRVGETQYF
.	TRBV6-5	.	TRBJ2-7	TGTGCCAGCAGTTCCTCACTAGCTATCCACGAGCAGTACTTC	CASSSSLAIHEQYF
.	TRBV10-3	.	TRBJ2-7	TGTGCCATCAGGGGGTCGGAGGGTGCTTGGGAGCAGTACTTC	CAIRGSEGAWEQYF
.	TRBV9	.	TRBJ1-5	TGTGCCAGCAGCGTAGAGGTTGGGGAGAATCAGCCCCAGCATTTT	CASSVEVGENQPQHF
.	TRBV6-4	medium-sized	TRBJ2-1	TGTGCCAGCAGTGACTCGACTAGCAATGAGCAGTTCTTC	CASSDSTSNEQFF
TRBD2	TRBV13	.	TRBJ2-7	TGTGCCAGCAGCCTCGCCGGACTAGCGGGGGGAGGCGAGCAGTACTTC	CASSLAGLAGGGEQYF
.	TRBV6-1	.	TRBJ1-3	TGTGCCAGCAGTGAAGCGTGGCAGTCTGGAAACACCATATATTTT	CASSEAWQSGNTIYF
TRBD1	TRBV14	once	TRBJ1-2	TGTGCCAGCAGCTCGACAGGGACCTATGGCTACACCTTC	CASSSTGTYGYTF
.	TRBV19	few	TRBJ2-7	TGTGCCAGTAGTATCGGGAAAGTGGGAGAGTACGAGCAGTACTTC	CASSIGKVGEYEQYF
.	TRBV9	.	TRBJ2-3	TGTGCCAGCAGCGGGAGTGCCTCAGATACGCAGTATTTT	CASSGSASDTQYF
TRBD1	TRBV19	few	TRBJ1-1	TGTGCCAGTAAAACAGGGGGCGCAGCTTTCTTT	CASKTGGAAFF
.	TRBV6-1	.	TRBJ2-7	TGTGCCAGCAGTGAAGGGCTAGTTTTCTACGAGCAGTACTTC	CASSEGLVFYEQYF
.	TRBV13	.	TRBJ1-2	TGTGCCAGCAGCTTAGGGGGGGCGATTTCTGGCTACACCTTC	CASSLGGAISGYTF
TRBD1	TRBV18	.	TRBJ1-3	TGTGCCAGCTCACCTGACAGGGGGCTATATGGAAACACCATATATTTT	CASSPDRGLYGNTIYF
TRBD1	TRBV18	few	TRBJ1-5	TGTGCCAGCTCACACGGGACAGGTCTCTCCAATCAGCCCCAGCATTTT	CASSHGTGLSNQPQHF
TRBD2	TRBV7-9	once	TRBJ2-2	TGTGCCAGCGTACTCGGACTAGCGGGAGGAATCGGGGAGCTGTTTTTT	CASVLGLAGGIGELFF
TRBD2	TRBV19	.	TRBJ2-7	TGTGCCAGTAGTTTCTCTAGCGGGAGTCCTCTGTACTTC	CASSFSSGSPLYF
.	TRBV11-2	.	TRBJ2-2	TGTGCCAGCAGCTTAGAAGGGGACTACACCGGGGAGCTGTTTTTT	CASSLEGDYTGELFF
TRBD1	TRBV5-6	.	TRBJ1-1	TGTGCCAGCAGCGGGGCGACAGGGGGTTCCCCTGAAGCTTTCTTT	CASSGATGGSPEAFF
.	TRBV6-4	few	TRBJ2-3	TGTGCCAGCAGTGACGGGGGGGCTAGCACAGATACGCAGTATTTT	CASSDGGASTDTQYF
TRBD1	TRBV19	.	TRBJ2-1	TGTGCCAGTAGTATAGGTGGGACAGGGGTGAATGAGCAGTTCTTC	CASSIGGTGVNEQFF
TRBD2	TRBV6-1	.	TRBJ2-5	TGTGCCAGCAGTCAAGCTGGGACTAGCGGGGGCCAAGAGACCCAGTACTTC	CASSQAGTSGGQETQYF
TRBD1	TRBV28	.	TRBJ2-5	TGTGCCAGCAGTTCTCGACAGGGGGCAGAGACCCAGTACTTC	CASSSRQGAETQYF
.	TRBV19	.	TRBJ1-6	TGTGCCAGCCTCCGGACCCTGGCGGGTTCTAATTCACCCCTCCACTTT	CASLRTLAGSNSPLHF
TRBD2	TRBV27	.	TRBJ2-2	TGTGCCAGCAGCTATACTAGCGGGAGGGCCCGAGGGACCGGGGAGCTGTTTTTT	CASSYTSGRARGTGELFF
.	TRBV9	.	TRBJ2-1	TGTGCCAGCAGCGCCCGCTCCGGCGGGGCCTACAATGAGCAGTTCTTC	CASSARSGGAYNEQFF
.	TRBV9	.	TRBJ2-7	TGTGCCAGCAGCGTAGGGGGCGGGACCCACGAGCAGTACTTC	CASSVGGGTHEQYF
TRBD2	TRBV7-6	.	TRBJ2-1	TGTGCCAGCAGCTTGAATCGGGGACTAGCGGACGGGGGCAATGAGCAGTTCTTC	CASSLNRGLADGGNEQFF
.	TRBV7-9	few	TRBJ2-1	TGTGCCAGCAGCTTAGGGGGACAACCATACAATGAGCAGTTCTTC	CASSLGGQPYNEQFF
.	TRBV28	.	TRBJ2-4	TGTGCCAGCAGTTTACAGGCTCAAATAAACATTCAGTACTTC	CASSLQAQINIQYF
TRBD2	TRBV15	.	TRBJ2-1	TGTGCCACCGGACTAGCGGGGGACAATGAGCAGTTCTTC	CATGLAGDNEQFF
.	TRBV27	.	TRBJ2-3	TGTGCCAGCAGTTTCTTGACAGGAGGCACAGATACGCAGTATTTT	CASSFLTGGTDTQYF
.	TRBV7-9	.	TRBJ2-1	TGTGCCAGCAGCTTAGTATTACATCAGAATGAGCAGTTCTTC	CASSLVLHQNEQFF
.	TRBV6-5	.	TRBJ2-1	TGTGCCAGCAGTCGAGGTTACAATGAGCAGTTCTTC	CASSRGYNEQFF
TRBD1	TRBV11-2	once	TRBJ2-7	TGTGCCAGCAGCCGGGACAGCCTCTACGAGCAGTACTTC	CASSRDSLYEQYF
.	TRBV7-9	.	TRBJ2-1	TGTGCCAGCAGCGGTGGGGGCGGAAATGAGCAGTTCTTC	CASSGGGGNEQFF
TRBD1	TRBV19	once	TRBJ1-5	TGTGCCAGTAGTAGGACAGGGTATAGCAATCAGCCCCAGCATTTT	CASSRTGYSNQPQHF
TRBD2	TRBV7-9	.	TRBJ2-1	TGTGCCAGCAGCTTAGTCCGACTAGCGGGAGAAGTTGAGCAGTTCTTC	CASSLVRLAGEVEQFF
TRBD1	TRBV6-1	.	TRBJ1-2	TGTGCCAGCAGTGAAGGGACAGGGGGCATCTATGGCTACACCTTC	CASSEGTGGIYGYTF
.	TRBV6-6	.	TRBJ1-4	TGTGCCAGCAGGTCCCAGACAGGACATAATGAAAAACTGTTTTTT	CASRSQTGHNEKLFF
TRBD1	TRBV29-1	.	TRBJ1-5	TGCAGCGTCCTAAGGGTAGGGGGCCTTAGCAATCAGCCCCAGCATTTT	CSVLRVGGLSNQPQHF
TRBD1	TRBV4-1	few	TRBJ2-7	TGCGCCAGCAGCCAAACAGGGGACGTCGAGCAGTACTTC	CASSQTGDVEQYF